The clone carrying this T cell receptor (beta chain) is a singleton in its sample. The antigen remains undetermined. This sample was taken from a study of cytomegalovirus exposure and HLA in healthy donors. Study results and limitations: Certain indistinguishable V segments, among them TRBV6-2 and TRBV6-3, were excluded. Later on, an analysis showed TCR association rates differing by HLA locus, with DRB1 the most and HLA-C the fewest.

Germline V gene sequence: CDR1 LNHDA, CDR2 SQIVND (reference sequence). Trimming removed 4 bases from V and 6 bases from J; junction bases left unmatched: 10. The CDR3 has 16 amino acids. Healthy bone marrow donors made up the cohort. It was with 60 Vbeta and 13 Jbeta primers that the PCR ran. Sequencing was performed with immunoSEQ multiplex PCR; in TCRdb, only in-frame clones are kept and a portion is missing. Among about 120,000 clones listed, approximately 71% were seen once. This rearrangement joins TRBV19 to TRBJ1-1; 11 bases align to TRBD1. The receptor comes from a woman aged 45-65 years in good health and CMV-seronegative. The sample consisted of PBMCs. The CDR3 spells CASSTPYGTGGAEAFF. The DNA of the CDR3 is TGTGCCAGTAGTACTCCCTACGGGACAGGGGGGGCTGAAGCTTTCTTT.